This T cell receptor beta chain is from a study of T cells in Graves' hyperthyroidism and ophthalmopathy. In its sample, this clonotype was seen a few times. TCR beta CDR3 regions were amplified from RNA transcripts. First-round RT-PCR with HTBI primers amplified the TCR CDR3 region. In TCRdb, the multiplex PCR reads were re-called with MiXCR into one record per CDR3 protein. Among hundreds of thousands of distinct CDR3 sequences listed, 15% to 19% were seen once. Germline lookup yields CDR1 MNHNS and CDR2 SASEGT. V lost 8 bases to trimming and J lost 0 bases, with 10 bases between them. The length of the CDR3 is 13 residues.

This chain uses TRBV6-1 with TRBJ1-2; unclear D gene. The sequenced material came from blood. This sequence was found in a woman under 30 with Graves' hyperthyroidism. This CDR3 is CASADRTNYGYTF. CDR3 sequence (DNA): TGTGCCAGCGCGGACCGTACTAACTATGGCTACACCTTC.